A single sample gave rise to the 15 T cell receptor beta chains below, sequenced in a study of blood T cell repertoires in COVID-19. Generated by immunoSEQ multiplex PCR, the TCRdb table keeps only in-frame clones and is missing some. This table holds 110,000 to 150,000 clones, around 73% found once. Input material: PBMCs or T cells enriched from blood (not recorded which). All receptors derive from a woman in her forties or fifties who had recovered from COVID-19.

This clone was detected only a few times. This sequence joins TRBV4-2 and TRBJ2-1; 12 nucleotides align to TRBD2. With V trimmed by 0 bases and J by 4 bases, 1 base remained unmatched. This CDR3 spans 16 amino acids. The germline CDR1 and CDR2 sequences are LGHNA and YNFKEQ. The CDR3 reads CASSQDGTSGYNEQFF. CDR3 coding DNA: TGTGCCAGCAGCCAAGACGGGACTAGCGGGTACAATGAGCAGTTCTTC.

This chain links TRBV3-1 (or the pseudogene TRBV3-2) with TRBJ1-1; TRBD1 aligns across 8 bases. Germline trimming cut 1 base from V and 6 bases from J; bases unmatched to any gene: 16. This CDR3 has 18 residues. Looked up from germline, CDR1 is LGHDT and CDR2 is YNNKEL (reference sequence). As DNA, the CDR3 is TGTGCCAGCAGCCAAGGGGGCGACAGGGGTTTTAGTTGGGCTGAAGCTTTCTTT. Amino acid sequence: CASSQGGDRGFSWAEAFF.

This chain uses TRBV28 with TRBJ1-5, with TRBD1 matching 9 bases. V lost 5 bases and J lost 0; bases outside the gene matches: 14. Germline V gene data show CDR1 as MDHEN and CDR2 as SYDVKM. The CDR3 totals 19 residues. The CDR3, as DNA: TGTGCCAGCAGTCCCTATACAGGGGGCGAGGACTATAGCAATCAGCCCCAGCATTTT. Translating gives CASSPYTGGEDYSNQPQHF.

The rearrangement joins TRBV19 to TRBJ1-4, with D uncertain. The germline CDR1 and CDR2 sequences are LNHDA and SQIVND (reference sequence). Trimming shortened V by 2 bases and J by 2 bases, and 12 bases separated the two germline ends. The CDR3 consists of 16 residues. CDR3 sequence reads: CASSIRRAVTNEKLFF. The CDR3 nucleotides are TGTGCCAGTAGTATAAGGCGGGCGGTGACTAATGAAAAACTGTTTTTT. Complete variable domain (other parts from reference TRBV19 and TRBJ1-4): DGGITQSPKYLFRKEGQNVTLSCEQNLNHDAMYWYRQDPGQGLRLIYYSQIVNDFQKGDIAEGYSVSREKKESFPLTVTSAQKNPTAFYLCASSIRRAVTNEKLFFGSGTQLSVL.

The V gene is TRBV11-1, the J gene TRBJ1-4; 8 bases are a match to TRBD1. This CDR3 spans 15 amino acids. The germline V gene encodes CDR1 SGHAT and CDR2 FQDESV (reference sequence). V gave up 5 bases and J gave up 7 bases; unmatched junction bases: 9. CDR3 coding DNA: TGTGCCAGCAGCATACTTCAGGGGGCGCGTGAAAAACTGTTTTTT. Its translation is CASSILQGAREKLFF.

V gene TRBV18 combines with J gene TRBJ2-2; tentatively, D is TRBD2 (5 bases). The CDR3 runs 16 residues. Germline-derived CDR1 and CDR2 are KGHSH and LQKENI. V lost 2 bases, J lost 5 bases, and 15 bases lay in between. The CDR3 protein is CASSPGLAGETGELFF. CDR3 DNA sequence: TGTGCCAGCTCACCAGGGCTAGCCGGGGAGACCGGGGAGCTGTTTTTT.

The rearrangement links TRBV30 to TRBJ1-1; D unclear. The V end lost 6 bases, the J end lost 0 bases, and 17 bases lay between the germline ends. Germline V gene sequence: CDR1 GTSNPN, CDR2 SVGIG (reference sequence). There are 15 residues in the CDR3. The CDR3 region has the DNA TGTGCCTGTCAGGCCCGACCGCCTCTGAACACTGAAGCTTTCTTT. Translated, it gives CACQARPPLNTEAFF. Complete variable domain (other parts from reference TRBV30 and TRBJ1-1): SQTIHQWPATLVQPVGSPLSLECTVEGTSNPNLYWYRQAAGRGLQLLFYSVGIGQISSEVPQNLSASRPQDRQFILSSKKLLLSDSGFYLCACQARPPLNTEAFFGQGTRLTVV.

V usage is TRBV6-5 and J usage is TRBJ1-1; 10 nucleotides line up with TRBD1. Per the germline V gene, CDR1 is MNHEY and CDR2 is SVGAGI. Trimming took 11 bases from V and 5 from J; bases not matched to a gene: 5. The CDR3 covers 12 residues. The CDR3 DNA reads as TGTGCCGCGGGACAGGGGAGTACTGAAGCTTTCTTT. Protein product: CAAGQGSTEAFF.

The chain combines TRBV7-9 with TRBJ2-2; weak D call: TRBD1 (5 bases). Per germline, CDR1 SEHNR and CDR2 FQNEAQ (reference sequence). The V end lost 2 bases, the J end lost 6 bases, and 25 bases lay between the germline ends. The CDR3 runs to 19 residues. The CDR3 nucleotides are TGTGCCAGCAGCTTATGGGCGTGGGGCAGGCCGATTGGGGCCGGGGAGCTGTTTTTT. It is translated as CASSLWAWGRPIGAGELFF.

This rearrangement joins TRBV28 to TRBJ1-5, with 7 bases that match TRBD1. The J segment lost 4 bases and the V segment lost 5 bases, leaving 11 bases of the junction unmatched. CDR1 and CDR2 from the germline V gene are MDHEN and SYDVKM. This CDR3 comprises 16 residues. CDR3 sequence (DNA): TGTGCCAGCAGTGCCGGGGACAGCAGTCTTAATCAGCCCCAGCATTTT. Its protein is CASSAGDSSLNQPQHF. Full variable domain (remainder filled in from reference TRBV28 and TRBJ1-5): DVKVTQSSRYLVKRTGEKVFLECVQDMDHENMFWYRQDPGLGLRLIYFSYDVKMKEKGDIPEGYSVSREKKERFSLILESASTNQTSMYLCASSAGDSSLNQPQHFGDGTRLSIL.

This clone has just one count. V gene TRBV7-6 combines with J gene TRBJ2-2; D remains unclear. Germline V gene lookup returns CDR1 SGHVS and CDR2 FNYEAQ. The CDR3 consists of 13 residues. The germline V and J ends were trimmed by 6 bases and 4 bases, with 9 bases remaining between them. The CDR3 coding sequence is TGTGCCAGCAGGGCAGGAAGCACCGGGGAGCTGTTTTTT. Translated: CASRAGSTGELFF.

The chain links TRBV5-1 to TRBJ1-2, with a tentative D call TRBD1 (6 bases). Germline values: CDR1 SGHRS, CDR2 YFSETQ. CDR3 length: 14 residues. With 0 bases removed from V and 4 bases from J, the gap between germline ends came to 10 bases. The CDR3 reads CASSLVEGVYGYTF. The CDR3 DNA sequence: TGCGCCAGCAGCTTGGTTGAGGGGGTCTATGGCTACACCTTC.

This clone was seen only once. V is TRBV28 and J is TRBJ1-1, with unresolved D. Per the germline V gene, CDR1 is MDHEN and CDR2 is SYDVKM. The length of the CDR3 is 13 residues. V gave up 3 bases and J gave up 1 base, with 6 bases separating them. CDR3 in DNA: TGTGCCAGCAGTTTTCGGGGGAACACTGAAGCTTTCTTT. Translation: CASSFRGNTEAFF.

J is TRBJ1-3 and V is TRBV5-4, with a tentative D call TRBD1 (5 bases). Germline V CDR1 and CDR2: SGHNT, YYREEE (reference sequence). Trimming removed 6 bases at V and 3 bases at J, with 10 bases between. The CDR3 is made up of 13 amino acids. CDR3 coding DNA: TGTGCCAGCAACCAGGGTGGTGGAAACACCATATATTTT. Translation gives CASNQGGGNTIYF.

V usage is TRBV6-1 and J usage is TRBJ1-5; D is possibly TRBD1 (6 bases). The CDR3 has 14 residues. V was shortened by 2 bases and J by 7 bases, with 12 bases between the two germline ends. Germline CDR1 MNHNS, CDR2 SASEGT. This CDR3 is CASSETGTGQPQHF. The CDR3 DNA reads as TGTGCCAGCAGTGAAACAGGGACGGGCCAGCCCCAGCATTTT.